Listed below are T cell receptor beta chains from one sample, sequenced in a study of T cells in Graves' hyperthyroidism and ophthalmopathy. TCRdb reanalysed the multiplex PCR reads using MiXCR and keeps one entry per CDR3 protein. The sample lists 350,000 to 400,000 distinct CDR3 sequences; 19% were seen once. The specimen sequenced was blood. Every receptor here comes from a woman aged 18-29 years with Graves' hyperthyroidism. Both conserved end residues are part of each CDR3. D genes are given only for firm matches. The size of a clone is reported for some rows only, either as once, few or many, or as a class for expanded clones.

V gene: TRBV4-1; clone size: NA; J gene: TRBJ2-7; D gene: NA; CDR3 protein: CASSQVHPSEQYF; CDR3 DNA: TGCGCCAGCAGCCAAGTCCACCCAAGCGAGCAGTACTTC
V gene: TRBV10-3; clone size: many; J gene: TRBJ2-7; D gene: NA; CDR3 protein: CAIRNPKAGLASEQYF; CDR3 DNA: TGTGCCATCAGGAACCCCAAGGCGGGGTTAGCCAGCGAGCAGTACTTC
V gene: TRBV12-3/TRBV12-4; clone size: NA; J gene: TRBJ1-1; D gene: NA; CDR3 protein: CASSRTLEAFF; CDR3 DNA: TGTGCCAGCAGCCGGACTCTGGAAGCTTTCTTT
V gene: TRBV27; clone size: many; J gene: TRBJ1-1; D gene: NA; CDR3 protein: CASSPRTNRESAFF; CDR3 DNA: TGTGCCAGCAGTCCACGAACCAACAGGGAGTCGGCTTTCTTT
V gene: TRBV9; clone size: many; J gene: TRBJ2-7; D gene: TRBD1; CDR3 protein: CASSQGQGASFEQYF; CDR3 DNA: TGTGCCAGCAGCCAAGGACAGGGGGCTTCATTCGAGCAGTACTTC
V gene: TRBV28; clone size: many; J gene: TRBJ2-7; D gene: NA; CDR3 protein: CASSSAGSEGYEQYF; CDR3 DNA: TGTGCCAGCAGTTCCGCAGGGTCCGAGGGCTACGAGCAGTACTTC
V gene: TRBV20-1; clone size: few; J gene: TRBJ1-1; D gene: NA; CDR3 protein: CSAPRGGLTEAFF; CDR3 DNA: TGCAGTGCCCCCCGAGGGGGGCTTACTGAAGCTTTCTTT
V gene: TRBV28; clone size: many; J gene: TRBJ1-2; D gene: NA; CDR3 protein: CASSGVGARRSLGYGYTF; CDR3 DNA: TGTGCCAGCAGTGGCGTGGGGGCCAGGCGCTCGCTGGGCTATGGCTACACCTTC
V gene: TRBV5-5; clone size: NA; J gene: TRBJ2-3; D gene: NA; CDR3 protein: CASSLLVSTDTQYF; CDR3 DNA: TGTGCCAGCAGCTTGCTAGTAAGCACAGATACGCAGTATTTT
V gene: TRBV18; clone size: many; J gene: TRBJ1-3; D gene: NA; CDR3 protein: CASSPPSSPNTIYF; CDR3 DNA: TGTGCCAGCTCACCACCGTCAAGTCCCAACACCATATATTTT
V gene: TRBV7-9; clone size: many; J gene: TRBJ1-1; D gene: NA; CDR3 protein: CASSLARGSAEAFF; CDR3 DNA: TGTGCCAGCAGCTTAGCACGGGGCTCCGCTGAAGCTTTCTTT
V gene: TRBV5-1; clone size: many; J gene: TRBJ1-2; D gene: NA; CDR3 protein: CASSSGGVGYTF; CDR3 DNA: TGCGCCAGCAGCTCGGGGGGTGTCGGCTACACCTTC
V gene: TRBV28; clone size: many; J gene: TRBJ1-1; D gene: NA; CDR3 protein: CASTSGLRPGQAFF; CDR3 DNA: TGTGCCAGCACTTCGGGATTGAGACCGGGGCAAGCTTTCTTT
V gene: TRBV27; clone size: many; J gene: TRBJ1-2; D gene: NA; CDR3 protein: CASSRSGAEYGYTF; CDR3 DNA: TGTGCCAGCAGCCGAAGCGGGGCGGAATATGGCTACACCTTC
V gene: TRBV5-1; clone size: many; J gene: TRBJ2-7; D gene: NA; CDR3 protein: CASSFNVKTYEQYF; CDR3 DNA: TGCGCCAGCAGCTTCAACGTGAAAACCTACGAGCAGTACTTC
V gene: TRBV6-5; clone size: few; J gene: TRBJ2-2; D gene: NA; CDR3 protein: CASSYVPGELFF; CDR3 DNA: TGTGCCAGCAGTTACGTCCCCGGGGAGCTGTTTTTT
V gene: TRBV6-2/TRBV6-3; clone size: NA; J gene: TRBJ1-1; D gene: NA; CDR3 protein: CASSGFTEAFF; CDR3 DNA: TGTGCCAGCAGTGGATTCACTGAAGCTTTCTTT
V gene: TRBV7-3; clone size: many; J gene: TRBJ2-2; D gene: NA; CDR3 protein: CASSRSTGGTGELFF; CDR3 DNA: TGTGCCAGCAGCCGATCGACTGGGGGGACCGGGGAGCTGTTTTTT
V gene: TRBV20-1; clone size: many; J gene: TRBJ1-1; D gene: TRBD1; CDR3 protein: CSARDQGVNTEAFF; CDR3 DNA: TGCAGTGCTAGAGATCAGGGGGTGAACACTGAAGCTTTCTTT
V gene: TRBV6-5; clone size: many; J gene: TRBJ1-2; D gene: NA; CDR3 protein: CASSLPGGGYTF; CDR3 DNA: TGCGCCAGCAGCTTGCCAGGAGGTGGCTACACCTTC
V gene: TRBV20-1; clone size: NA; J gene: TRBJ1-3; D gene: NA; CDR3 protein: CSARRSITGLGGNTIYF; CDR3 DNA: TGCAGTGCTAGGCGAAGCATTACAGGGTTGGGTGGAAACACCATATATTTT
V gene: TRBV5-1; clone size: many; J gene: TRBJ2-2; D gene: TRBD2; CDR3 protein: CASSLPTSGKANTGELFF; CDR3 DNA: TGCGCCAGCAGCTTGCCCACTAGCGGCAAGGCGAACACCGGGGAGCTGTTTTTT
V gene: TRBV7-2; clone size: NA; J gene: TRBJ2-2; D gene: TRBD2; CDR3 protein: CASSLQLAGNGELFF; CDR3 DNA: TGTGCCAGCAGCTTACAACTAGCGGGGAACGGGGAGCTGTTTTTT
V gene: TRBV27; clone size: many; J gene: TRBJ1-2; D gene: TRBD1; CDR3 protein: CASSSPGGSVGGYTF; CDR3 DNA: TGTGCCAGCAGTTCCCCAGGGGGCTCGGTAGGCGGCTACACCTTC
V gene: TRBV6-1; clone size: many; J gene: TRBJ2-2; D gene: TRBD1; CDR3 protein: CASNRRDRGYGELFF; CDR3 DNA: TGTGCCAGCAATCGTAGGGACAGGGGGTACGGGGAGCTGTTTTTT
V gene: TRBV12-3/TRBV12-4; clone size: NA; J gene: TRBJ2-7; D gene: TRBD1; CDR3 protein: CASSLTGQGSEQYF; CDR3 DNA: TGTGCCAGCAGTTTAACGGGACAGGGCAGCGAGCAGTACTTC
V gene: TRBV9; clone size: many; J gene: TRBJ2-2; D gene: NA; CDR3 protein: CASSGGVTAPTGELFF; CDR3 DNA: TGTGCCAGCAGCGGGGGGGTTACCGCGCCCACCGGGGAGCTGTTTTTT
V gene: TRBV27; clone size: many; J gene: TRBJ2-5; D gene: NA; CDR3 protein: CASSPGLLETQYF; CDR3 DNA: TGTGCCAGCAGTCCGGGACTTTTGGAGACCCAGTACTTC
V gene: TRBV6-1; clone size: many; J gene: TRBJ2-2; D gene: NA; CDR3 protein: CASSRGATGELFF; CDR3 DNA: TGTGCCAGCAGTCGAGGGGCCACCGGGGAGCTGTTTTTT
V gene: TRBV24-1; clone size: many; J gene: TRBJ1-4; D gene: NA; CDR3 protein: CATSDPRTGNEKLFF; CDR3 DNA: TGTGCCACCAGTGACCCCCGGACGGGTAATGAAAAACTGTTTTTT
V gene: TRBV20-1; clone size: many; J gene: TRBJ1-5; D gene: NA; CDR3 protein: CSARGHNQPQHF; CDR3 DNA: TGCAGTGCTAGGGGTCACAATCAGCCCCAGCATTTT
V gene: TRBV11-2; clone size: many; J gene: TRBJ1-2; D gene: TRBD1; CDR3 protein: CASSLERTGVYGYTF; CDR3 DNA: TGTGCCAGCAGCTTAGAGCGGACAGGGGTTTATGGCTACACCTTC
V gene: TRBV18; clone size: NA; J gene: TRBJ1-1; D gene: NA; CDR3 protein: CASSPFGRGTEAFF; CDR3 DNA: TGTGCCAGCTCACCCTTTGGTCGGGGGACTGAAGCTTTCTTT
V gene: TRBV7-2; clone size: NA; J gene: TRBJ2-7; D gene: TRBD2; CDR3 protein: CASSSIAGGPREQYF; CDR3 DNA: TGTGCCAGCAGCTCTATAGCGGGGGGGCCGAGGGAGCAGTACTTC
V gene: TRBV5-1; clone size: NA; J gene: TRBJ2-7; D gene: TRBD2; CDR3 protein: CASSLGTSGIGGEQYF; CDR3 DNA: TGCGCCAGCAGCCTAGGGACTAGCGGGATTGGGGGCGAGCAGTACTTC
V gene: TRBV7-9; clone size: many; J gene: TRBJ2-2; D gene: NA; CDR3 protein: CASSLQVPGELFF; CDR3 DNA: TGTGCCAGCAGCCTACAGGTCCCCGGGGAGCTGTTTTTT
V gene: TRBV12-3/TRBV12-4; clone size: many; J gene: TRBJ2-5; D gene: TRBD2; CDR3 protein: CASSSRGSVQETQYF; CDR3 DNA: TGTGCCAGCAGTTCGCGGGGGTCCGTCCAAGAGACCCAGTACTTC
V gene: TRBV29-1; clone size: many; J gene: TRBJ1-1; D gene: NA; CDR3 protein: CSFGPGGRRGNTEAFF; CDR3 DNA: TGCAGCTTCGGCCCCGGCGGCAGGAGGGGGAACACTGAAGCTTTCTTT
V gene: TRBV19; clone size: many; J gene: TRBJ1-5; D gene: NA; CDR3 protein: CASTPQGLSNQPQHF; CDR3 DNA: TGTGCCAGTACCCCACAGGGACTAAGCAATCAGCCCCAGCATTTT
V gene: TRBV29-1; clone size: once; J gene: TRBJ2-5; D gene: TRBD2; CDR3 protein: CSVRGLAGGPGETQYF; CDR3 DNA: TGCAGCGTTAGGGGACTAGCGGGGGGGCCGGGAGAGACCCAGTACTTC
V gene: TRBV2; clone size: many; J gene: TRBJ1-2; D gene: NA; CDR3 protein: CASSEMGGGYTF; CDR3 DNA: TGTGCCAGCAGTGAAATGGGTGGAGGCTACACCTTC
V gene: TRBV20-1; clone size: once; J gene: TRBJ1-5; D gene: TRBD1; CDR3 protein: CSATGTAGNQPQHF; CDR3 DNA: TGCAGTGCTACTGGGACAGCCGGCAATCAGCCCCAGCATTTT